Each of the 18 T cell receptor beta chains below was sequenced from the same sample in a study of CDR3 diversity in severe acne. One entry per CDR3 protein results from TCRdb running MiXCR on the PCR reads. The sample has over 100,000 distinct CDR3 sequences; roughly half are singletons. The sample comprised blood. These receptors all come from a male donor with acne.

V is TRBV25-1 and J is TRBJ2-2; D gene ambiguous. Trimming removed 1 base from V and 6 bases from J, with 18 bases in between. There are 17 residues in the CDR3. Germline V gives CDR1 MGHDK, CDR2 SYGVNS. The CDR3 is CASSESTIEYYSGELFF. The DNA for the CDR3 is TGTGCCAGCAGTGAATCCACCATTGAGTATTATTCCGGGGAGCTGTTTTTT. The entire variable domain, with the rest obtained from reference TRBV25-1 and TRBJ2-2, is as follows: EADIYQTPRYLVIGTGKKITLECSQTMGHDKMYWYQQDPGMELHLIHYSYGVNSTEKGDLSSESTVSRIRTEHFPLTLESARPSHTSQYLCASSESTIEYYSGELFFGEGSRLTVL.

Comment on this clonotype: A much larger clone differs by one base, so this may be a read error. The genes are TRBV6-4 and TRBJ2-1; TRBD2 matches 9 bases. The CDR3 is made up of 14 amino acids. Per the germline V gene, CDR1 is MRHNA and CDR2 is SNTAGT. CDR3 sequence reads: CAGSEAGGNNEQFF. The DNA of the CDR3 is TGTGCCGGCAGTGAAGCGGGGGGAAACAATGAGCAGTTCTTC.

The chain's CDR3 is CAWSVRGEPQHF. The CDR3 region has the DNA TGTGCCTGGAGTGTACGAGGGGAGCCCCAGCATTTT. V usage is TRBV30 and J usage is TRBJ1-5, with D perhaps matching TRBD1 (5 bases). Germline CDR1 reads GTSNPN; CDR2 reads SVGIG (reference sequence). Trimming removed 0 bases from V and 8 bases from J, with 8 bases in between. This CDR3 is 12 amino acids long.

This chain connects TRBV2 to TRBJ2-3; 10 nucleotides align to TRBD2. CDR1 SNHLY and CDR2 FYNNEI come from the germline V gene. The CDR3 is 14 amino acids. J lost 4 bases, V lost 8 bases, and 6 bases had no gene match. The CDR3: CASFRTSGSDTQYF. The CDR3 bases are TGTGCCAGCTTCCGGACTAGCGGTTCAGATACGCAGTATTTT.

This sequence joins TRBV10-2 and TRBJ1-2; D is unresolved. Germline CDR1 WSHSY, CDR2 SAAADI. The CDR3 totals 13 residues. The V end was cut by 3 bases, the J end by 3 bases, with 8 bases between. As DNA, the CDR3 is TGCGCCAGCAGTGACGGCTTAGACTATGGCTACACCTTC. Encoded protein: CASSDGLDYGYTF.

This clonotype appeared a single time. The junction differs from germline at one of its ends, possibly a read error. This sequence joins TRBV5-1 and TRBJ1-5; D gene ambiguous. Germline lookup yields CDR1 SGHRS and CDR2 YFSETQ. The length of the CDR3 is 15 residues. CDR3 sequence (DNA): TGCGCCAGCAGCTGGGTACCGGGAAGCAGTCAGCCCCAGCATTTT. This encodes CASSWVPGSSQPQHF.

The J gene is TRBJ1-6, the V gene TRBV12-3 or TRBV12-4; D call uncertain. Trimming removed 8 bases from V and 11 bases from J, with 16 bases in between. The CDR3 has 13 residues. CDR3 residues: CASGLGGIPPLHF. The DNA for the CDR3 is TGTGCCAGCGGGCTAGGTGGGATACCACCCCTCCACTTT.

This clonotype was counted many times. As DNA, the CDR3 is TGCGCCAGCAGCCAAGATATGCGCTCCTATAATTCACCCCTCCACTTT. It specifies CASSQDMRSYNSPLHF. V gene TRBV4-1 combines with J gene TRBJ1-6; D remains unclear. The CDR3 covers 16 residues. The V end lost 0 bases, the J end lost 0 bases, and 6 bases lay between the germline ends. Per the germline V gene, CDR1 is MGHRA and CDR2 is YSYEKL.

This chain joins TRBV10-3 and TRBJ2-3; tentatively, D is TRBD2 (6 bases). CDR3 length: 16 residues. Trimming left V 0 bases short and J 0 bases short, with 10 bases between. CDR1 and CDR2 from the germline V gene are ENHRY and SYGVKD. CDR3 sequence: CAISESLAVSTDTQYF. The CDR3 nucleotides read TGTGCCATCAGTGAGTCACTAGCTGTAAGCACAGATACGCAGTATTTT.

The rearrangement links TRBV20-1 to TRBJ1-1; weak D call: TRBD1 (6 bases). Between the trimmed V and J ends, which lost 0 bases and 0 bases, there was a span of 11 bases. In germline, CDR1 is DFQATT, CDR2 SNEGSKA (reference sequence). The CDR3 is made up of 15 amino acids. In DNA form, the CDR3 reads TGCAGTGCTAGAGATATCACAGGGATGAACACTGAAGCTTTCTTT. Protein product: CSARDITGMNTEAFF.

This clonotype was recorded many times. The chain recombines TRBV24-1 with TRBJ2-1; 10 bases map to TRBD2. Germline V gene lookup returns CDR1 KGHDR and CDR2 SFDVKD. The V segment lost 6 bases and the J segment 2 bases; nucleotides outside the gene matches: 6. The CDR3 is made up of 16 amino acids. This CDR3 is CATSYLAGAPYNEQFF. The CDR3 region has the DNA TGTGCCACCAGTTACCTAGCGGGAGCCCCCTACAATGAGCAGTTCTTC.

The chain combines TRBV19 with TRBJ1-5; tentatively, D is TRBD1 (5 bases). Germline-derived CDR1 and CDR2 are LNHDA and SQIVND (reference sequence). This CDR3 contains 15 residues. V was shortened by 9 bases and J by 5 bases, with 20 bases between the two germline ends. CDR3 DNA: TGTGCCAGCAGCCAGGGTCAGGGTATGGATCAGCCCCAGCATTTT. Translated, it gives CASSQGQGMDQPQHF.

Concerning this clonotype: A much larger clone differs by one base, so this may be a read error. The chain recombines TRBV29-1 with TRBJ2-3; a weak D match, TRBD2 (5 bases). The V end lost 8 bases, the J end lost 3 bases, and 18 bases lay between the germline ends. CDR3 size: 14 residues. CDR1 and CDR2 (germline): SQVTM, ANQGSEA. The DNA for the CDR3 is TGCAGCACTCGGGGAAGGACCCGAACAGATACGCAGTATTTT. As protein: CSTRGRTRTDTQYF.

This clonotype showed up just a few times. The chain combines TRBV20-1 with TRBJ1-1, with D maybe TRBD1 (6 bases). In germline, CDR1 is DFQATT, CDR2 SNEGSKA (reference sequence). V was shortened by 2 bases and J by 0 bases, with 10 bases between the two germline ends. This CDR3 has 14 residues. The CDR3 DNA follows: TGCAGTGCTAGACCGGGACAATTGAACACTGAAGCTTTCTTT. This codes for CSARPGQLNTEAFF.

The chain couples TRBV4-1 to TRBJ2-6; possibly TRBD1 for D (5 bases). This CDR3 has 16 residues. Between the trimmed V and J ends, which lost 4 bases and 0 bases, there was a span of 10 bases. The germline gives CDR1 MGHRA, CDR2 YSYEKL. CDR3 nucleotide sequence: TGCGCCAGCAGCCGACAGTGGACCTCTGGGGCCAACGTCCTGACTTTC. It specifies CASSRQWTSGANVLTF.

This clonotype was observed many times. CDR3 coding DNA: TGTGCCAGCAGTGAGGGGACAGGGGGCTCACCCCTCCACTTT. It codes for CASSEGTGGSPLHF. The rearrangement uses TRBV6-4 and TRBJ1-6; TRBD1 matches at 12 bases. The CDR3 contains 14 residues. Looked up from germline, CDR1 is MRHNA and CDR2 is SNTAGT. Germline trimming cut 3 bases from V and 10 bases from J; bases unmatched to any gene: 1.

By its share, this clonotype is medium-sized. The CDR3 sequence: CSAKGVFSYEQYF. The CDR3 DNA sequence: TGCAGTGCTAAGGGAGTATTCTCCTACGAGCAGTACTTC. V and J are TRBV20-1 and TRBJ2-7; D perhaps matches TRBD2 (5 bases). Trimming left V 4 bases short and J 0 bases short, with 10 bases between. This CDR3 spans 13 amino acids. Germline V gives CDR1 DFQATT, CDR2 SNEGSKA (reference sequence).

CDR3 sequence: CSASSLGDASYNEQFF. The CDR3 DNA follows: TGCAGTGCCAGCAGCTTAGGGGACGCCTCCTACAATGAGCAGTTCTTC. The chain employs TRBV20-1 and TRBJ2-1, with D tentatively TRBD1 or TRBD2 (5 bases each). The V and J ends lost 6 bases and 0 bases respectively, with 18 bases between them. CDR1 and CDR2 from the germline V gene are DFQATT and SNEGSKA (reference sequence). The CDR3 loop spans 16 amino acids.